A single T cell receptor (beta chain) is shown here with its context. Antigen specificity is unknown. Germline V lookup: CDR1 LGHNA, CDR2 YSLEER. The germline V and J ends were trimmed by 0 bases and 2 bases, with 3 bases remaining between them. CDR3 length equals 13 residues. This record belongs to a study of T-cell reconstitution after alpha-beta-depleted transplantation in children. Unique molecular identifiers were built into the TCRbeta library. TCRdb used MiXCR to reprocess the PCR reads, holding one entry per CDR3 protein. This table holds roughly 220,000 distinct CDR3 sequences, roughly 8.1% found once. Study findings and constraints: Counts and diversity of T cells one year after transplant came mostly from newly produced T cells. After transplant, at about two months, alpha-beta T cells were reportedly derived from several hundred expanded graft clones. The high TCRbeta diversity at day 60 in some patients came from surviving recipient T cells and thymic progenitors.

The sequence came from a male patient aged 2-15 years who had a stem cell transplant for acute myeloid leukemia, so the T cells may come from the graft donor. Material: PBMCs, mostly from graft donor cells, obtained 360 days after TCRalphabeta/CD19-depleted stem cell transplant. V is TRBV4-3 and J is TRBJ2-3; D unresolved. Here the CDR3 reads CASSQETTDTQYF. CDR3 sequence (DNA): TGCGCCAGCAGCCAAGAGACCACAGATACGCAGTATTTT.